The rows below give T cell receptor beta chains drawn from one sample of a study of control samples from healthy donors and cancer patients. The assay was immunoSEQ multiplex PCR, and TCRdb's table has in-frame clones only and misses some. The sample yields about 120,000 clones, about 91% seen once. The sequenced sample was blood. These receptors all stem from a man in his forties in good health. CDR3s include the opening cysteine and the closing phenylalanine or tryptophan. A D gene is named only where the DNA matches it firmly. Some rows mark clone size as missing; the rest say once, few, many or name a class of expanded clone.

-	-	TRBV10-3	TRBJ2-4	CAISPTVNKNIQYF	TGTGCCATCAGTCCCACAGTGAACAAAAACATTCAGTACTTC
TRBD1	once	TRBV5-6	TRBJ2-7	CASSSEPGQSYEQYF	TGTGCCAGCAGCTCTGAACCGGGACAGTCCTACGAGCAGTACTTC
-	-	TRBV2	TRBJ1-6	CASSEESGSYNSPLHF	TGTGCCAGCAGTGAAGAAAGTGGCAGTTATAATTCACCCCTCCACTTT
-	once	TRBV19	TRBJ2-2	CASKGRSGAYTGELFF	TGTGCCAGTAAGGGCAGGTCTGGGGCGTACACCGGGGAGCTGTTTTTT
-	-	TRBV11-2	TRBJ1-6	CASSPRTDNSPLHF	TGTGCCAGCAGCCCTAGGACGGATAATTCACCCCTCCACTTT
TRBD1	-	TRBV19	TRBJ1-2	CASRTDRALTF	TGTGCCAGTAGGACGGACAGGGCTCTCACCTTC
-	once	TRBV29-1	TRBJ1-5	CSAGGLGNQPQHF	TGCAGCGCCGGCGGGCTGGGCAATCAGCCCCAGCATTTT
TRBD1	-	TRBV24-1	TRBJ1-1	CAISGGVGAEAFF	TGTGCCATCTCAGGGGGCGTAGGAGCTGAAGCTTTCTTT
-	once	TRBV6-5	TRBJ2-5	CASIRQGGETQYF	TGTGCCAGCATCCGACAGGGAGGAGAGACCCAGTACTTC
-	-	TRBV5-4	TRBJ2-3	CASSRNGGADTQYF	TGTGCCAGCAGCCGTAATGGGGGGGCGGATACGCAGTATTTT
-	few	TRBV7-2	TRBJ1-5	CASSRRTANSNQPQHF	TGTGCCAGCAGTCGCCGGACAGCAAATAGCAATCAGCCCCAGCATTTT
TRBD1	-	TRBV5-4	TRBJ1-6	CASSLTGLTGGSPLHF	TGTGCCAGCAGCTTGACAGGTTTGACAGGGGGTTCACCCCTCCACTTT
-	-	TRBV7-9	TRBJ2-7	CASSLGGADYEQYF	TGTGCCAGCAGCTTAGGGGGGGCTGACTACGAGCAGTACTTC
-	-	TRBV7-3	TRBJ2-7	CASSLTYGVSEQYF	TGTGCCAGCAGCTTAACTTATGGAGTCTCCGAGCAGTACTTC
TRBD1	-	TRBV5-1	TRBJ2-4	CASSAGTGSPKNIQYF	TGCGCCAGCAGCGCCGGGACAGGGTCCCCCAAAAACATTCAGTACTTC
TRBD1	-	TRBV19	TRBJ2-3	CASRPRDSQSTDTQYF	TGTGCCAGTAGACCCCGGGACAGCCAAAGCACAGATACGCAGTATTTT
-	-	TRBV4-3	TRBJ1-2	CASSQEDRPANYGYTF	TGCGCCAGCAGCCAAGAGGACAGACCTGCTAACTATGGCTACACCTTC
TRBD1	few	TRBV9	TRBJ2-6	CASSKGTGTGANVLTF	TGTGCCAGCAGCAAAGGGACAGGGACCGGGGCCAACGTCCTGACTTTC
-	-	TRBV4-2	TRBJ1-2	CASSPPQGINYGYTF	TGTGCCAGCAGCCCCCCACAGGGAATCAACTATGGCTACACCTTC
-	-	TRBV5-6	TRBJ2-1	CASSSGTPNEQFF	TGTGCCAGCAGCTCCGGTACGCCCAATGAGCAGTTCTTC
-	-	TRBV9	TRBJ1-2	CASSEGDSGGYTF	TGTGCCAGCAGCGAGGGGGACTCGGGGGGCTACACCTTC
TRBD2	-	TRBV7-3	TRBJ2-2	CASSFRTSGTNTGELFF	TGTGCCAGCAGCTTTAGGACTAGCGGTACGAACACCGGGGAGCTGTTTTTT
TRBD2	-	TRBV3-1/TRBV3-2	TRBJ2-7	CASSRSGTSAIGEQYF	TGTGCCAGCAGCCGATCCGGGACTAGCGCAATAGGGGAGCAGTACTTC
TRBD1	-	TRBV30	TRBJ2-1	CAWGPGQGANEQFF	TGTGCCTGGGGACCCGGACAGGGGGCAAATGAGCAGTTCTTC
-	-	TRBV4-1	TRBJ1-2	CASSQRLGSLYGYTF	TGCGCCAGCAGCCAACGATTAGGGAGTCTCTATGGCTACACCTTC
TRBD1	-	TRBV28	TRBJ2-2	CASSHRGIYTGELFF	TGTGCCAGCAGTCACAGGGGCATTTACACCGGGGAGCTGTTTTTT
-	few	TRBV7-9	TRBJ2-1	CASSSLGAHEQFF	TGTGCCAGCAGCTCGCTCGGGGCTCATGAGCAGTTCTTC
-	-	TRBV7-9	TRBJ1-1	CASSLGGTRTEAFF	TGTGCCAGCAGCTTAGGGGGGACGCGCACTGAAGCTTTCTTT
TRBD2	-	TRBV7-2	TRBJ2-5	CASSPRNSGGETQYF	TGTGCCAGCAGCCCCCGAAATAGCGGGGGTGAGACCCAGTACTTC
-	-	TRBV21-1	TRBJ1-1	CASSKAGNTEAFF	TGTGCCAGCAGCAAAGCAGGGAACACTGAAGCTTTCTTT
-	-	TRBV30	TRBJ2-7	CAWGRQTYEQYF	TGTGCCTGGGGGCGGCAGACCTACGAGCAGTACTTC
TRBD2	few	TRBV7-8	TRBJ2-1	CASSFKSGASSYNEQFF	TGTGCCAGCAGCTTCAAGAGCGGGGCGAGCTCCTACAATGAGCAGTTCTTC
-	-	TRBV5-1	TRBJ2-3	CASSLAPPDTQYF	TGCGCCAGCAGCTTGGCACCCCCAGATACGCAGTATTTT
-	-	TRBV25-1	TRBJ1-4	CASSDGAGEWELFF	TGTGCCAGCAGTGATGGGGCAGGGGAATGGGAACTGTTTTTT
TRBD1	-	TRBV19	TRBJ1-3	CASTRDRGGNTIYF	TGTGCCAGTACCCGGGACAGGGGTGGAAACACCATATATTTT
TRBD1	-	TRBV9	TRBJ2-5	CASSPGQGALETQYF	TGTGCCAGCAGCCCCGGACAGGGGGCTTTAGAGACCCAGTACTTC
-	-	TRBV7-7	TRBJ2-5	CASSQAGAGVEETQYF	TGTGCCAGCAGCCAGGCAGGGGCGGGGGTAGAAGAGACCCAGTACTTC
-	-	TRBV5-5	TRBJ2-3	CASSLGRTSTDTQYF	TGTGCCAGCAGCTTGGGCCGAACGAGCACAGATACGCAGTATTTT
-	-	TRBV2	TRBJ1-5	CASSEEVGSNQPQHF	TGTGCCAGCAGTGAAGAGGTGGGTTCCAATCAGCCCCAGCATTTT
-	-	TRBV29-1	TRBJ2-7	CSVANSVGISEQYF	TGCAGCGTTGCGAACTCGGTTGGTATCTCCGAGCAGTACTTC
-	once	TRBV11-2	TRBJ2-5	CASSLERETQYF	TGTGCCAGCAGCTTAGAAAGGGAGACCCAGTACTTC
TRBD2	few	TRBV4-1	TRBJ2-2	CASSQSLAGGYTGELFF	TGCGCCAGCAGCCAGAGCCTAGCGGGGGGATACACCGGGGAGCTGTTTTTT
-	few	TRBV7-9	TRBJ2-7	CASSGTGITYEQYF	TGTGCCAGCAGTGGAACAGGGATAACCTACGAGCAGTACTTC
-	-	TRBV7-9	TRBJ2-1	CASSRTVRDYNEQFF	TGTGCCAGCAGCCGGACAGTAAGAGACTACAATGAGCAGTTCTTC
-	-	TRBV30	TRBJ1-1	CAWSRQGNTEAFF	TGTGCCTGGAGTAGGCAGGGGAACACTGAAGCTTTCTTT
-	-	TRBV18	TRBJ2-7	CASSHRGTGSLYEQYF	TGTGCCAGCTCACACAGAGGTACAGGGTCCCTCTACGAGCAGTACTTC
TRBD1	-	TRBV6-5	TRBJ1-6	CASSAKTGYNSPLHF	TGTGCCAGCAGCGCGAAGACAGGGTATAATTCACCCCTCCACTTT
-	-	TRBV10-3	TRBJ2-1	CAISESLGGVNEQFF	TGTGCCATCAGTGAGTCTTTGGGCGGAGTAAATGAGCAGTTCTTC
-	-	TRBV5-4	TRBJ1-2	CASSFAREHGYTF	TGTGCCAGCAGCTTCGCCAGGGAACATGGCTACACCTTC
TRBD2	few	TRBV5-5	TRBJ2-7	CASSSPGGYSYEQYF	TGTGCCAGCAGTTCCCCGGGGGGATACTCCTACGAGCAGTACTTC
-	-	TRBV14	TRBJ1-1	CASSQEWGGIHPEAFF	TGTGCCAGCAGCCAAGAGTGGGGCGGGATACACCCTGAAGCTTTCTTT